This T cell receptor beta chain was recorded in a study of blood T cell repertoires in COVID-19. Looked up from germline, CDR1 is SGHDT and CDR2 is YYEEEE. This CDR3 is built from 15 residues. V gave up 0 bases and J gave up 3 bases, with 10 bases separating them. The repertoire was sequenced with immunoSEQ multiplex PCR; TCRdb's copy has only in-frame clones and lacks some. The sample lists around 250,000 clones, roughly 80% occurring once. The J gene is TRBJ1-5, the V gene TRBV5-6; D is uncertain. What was sequenced was PBMCs or T cells enriched from blood (not recorded which). The TCR originated in a man aged 25-45 years with acute COVID-19. CDR3 region: CASSLAPSPNQPQHF. In nucleotides, the CDR3 is TGTGCCAGCAGCTTGGCTCCGAGCCCCAATCAGCCCCAGCATTTT.